This T cell receptor (beta chain) appears in the sequencing data of a study of radiation and T cells in renal cell carcinoma. Sequencing was performed with immunoSEQ multiplex PCR; in TCRdb, only in-frame clones are kept and a portion is missing. The table has about 130,000 clones, about 88% seen once. The time point denotes: blood 2 weeks post-SBRT. Treatment described: 15 Gy SBRT to primary tumor, nephrectomy 4 weeks later. Germline V gene data show CDR1 as LNHDA and CDR2 as SQIVND (reference sequence). This CDR3 contains 16 residues. Trimming took off 7 bases at V and 0 bases at J, with 16 bases between the two ends. Findings and limits, study-wide: Top tumor clonotypes rose in blood 2 weeks post-radiation, then contracted.

A remark on this clone: Antigen unknown.

The input for sequencing was blood, taken from a patient whose treatment included radiotherapy and nephrectomy. This chain links TRBV19 with TRBJ2-1; possibly TRBD1 for D (5 bases). This receptor was identified in a woman between 65 and 79 years old with renal cell carcinoma. CDR3: CASTTGDRSSYNEQFF. The DNA of the CDR3 is TGTGCCAGTACAACAGGAGACCGAAGCTCCTACAATGAGCAGTTCTTC.